This T cell receptor (beta chain) was documented in a study of identical twins. Germline assignment: CDR1 SQVTM and CDR2 ANQGSEA. The CDR3 is 11 residues long. The V end lost 8 bases, the J end lost 5 bases, and 12 bases lay between the germline ends. From the 5' RACE reads, TCRdb called clonotypes with MiXCR, one entry per CDR3 protein. The sample yields around 500,000 distinct CDR3 sequences, 14% seen once. Points on this clonotype: Its antigen remains unknown.

Study-wide points: The models gave estimates that fell short of the out-of-frame TCR alpha sharing seen in monozygotic twins.

This same sample was also part of a study on yellow fever vaccine responses in identical twins.

V gene TRBV29-1 combines with J gene TRBJ1-1; weak D call: TRBD1 (6 bases). The TCR originated in a woman aged 18-29 years in good health. Sample: CD4+ T cells sorted from blood. The CDR3 spells CSPGRGTEAFF. CDR3 DNA: TGCAGCCCCGGGAGGGGGACTGAAGCTTTCTTT.